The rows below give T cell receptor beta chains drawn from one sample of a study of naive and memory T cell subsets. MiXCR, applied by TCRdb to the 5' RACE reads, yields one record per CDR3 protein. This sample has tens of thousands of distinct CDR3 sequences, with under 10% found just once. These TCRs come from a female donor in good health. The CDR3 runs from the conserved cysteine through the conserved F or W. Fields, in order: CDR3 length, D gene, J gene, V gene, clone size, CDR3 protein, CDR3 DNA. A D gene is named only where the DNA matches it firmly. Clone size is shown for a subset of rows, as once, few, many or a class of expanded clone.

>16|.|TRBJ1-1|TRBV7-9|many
CASSLLKDKWNTEAFF
TGTGCCAGCAGCCTCCTAAAAGATAAGTGGAACACTGAAGCTTTCTTT
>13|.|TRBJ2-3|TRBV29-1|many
CSVHGISTDTQYF
TGCAGCGTACACGGGATAAGCACAGATACGCAGTATTTT
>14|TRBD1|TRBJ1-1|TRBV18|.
CASSPGRRDSGAFF
TGTGCCAGCTCACCGGGAAGGCGGGACAGCGGAGCTTTCTTT
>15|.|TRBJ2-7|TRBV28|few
CASSSPRGATYEQYF
TGTGCCAGCAGTTCCCCAAGGGGGGCCACCTACGAGCAGTACTTC
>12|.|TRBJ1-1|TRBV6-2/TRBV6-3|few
CASSYEGRTTFF
TGTGCCAGCAGTTACGAGGGGAGAACAACTTTCTTT
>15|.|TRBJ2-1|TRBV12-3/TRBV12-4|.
CASSMGLSSYNEQFF
TGTGCCAGCAGTATGGGTCTCAGCTCCTACAATGAGCAGTTCTTC
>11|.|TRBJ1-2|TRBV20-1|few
CSARRRDGYTF
TGCAGTGCTAGGAGGCGTGATGGCTACACCTTC
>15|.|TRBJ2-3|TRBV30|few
CAWGSGGGSTDTQYF
TGTGCCTGGGGCTCAGGGGGGGGGAGCACAGATACGCAGTATTTT
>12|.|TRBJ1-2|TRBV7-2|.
CASSHPVYGYTF
TGTGCCAGCAGCCATCCTGTATATGGCTACACCTTC
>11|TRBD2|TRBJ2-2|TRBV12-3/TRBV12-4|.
CASTGGVGLFF
TGTGCCAGCACCGGGGGGGTGGGGCTGTTTTTT
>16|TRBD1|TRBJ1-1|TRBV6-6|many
CASRERDRGPNTEAFF
TGTGCCAGCAGGGAGAGGGACAGGGGGCCGAACACTGAAGCTTTCTTT
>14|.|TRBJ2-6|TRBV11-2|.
CASSLDFGANVLTF
TGTGCCAGCAGCTTAGATTTCGGGGCCAACGTCCTGACTTTC
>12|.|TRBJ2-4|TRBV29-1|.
CSVSVAKNIQYF
TGCAGCGTAAGTGTGGCCAAAAACATTCAGTACTTC
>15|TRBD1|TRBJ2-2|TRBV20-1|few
CSARIGGVGTGELFF
TGCAGTGCTAGAATAGGGGGCGTCGGCACCGGGGAGCTGTTTTTT
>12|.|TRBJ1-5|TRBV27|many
CAVGPLNQPQHF
TGTGCCGTCGGGCCTCTCAATCAGCCCCAGCATTTT
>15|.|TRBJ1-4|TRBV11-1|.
CASSLPGQVNEKLFF
TGTGCCAGCAGCTTACCGGGACAAGTTAATGAAAAACTGTTTTTT
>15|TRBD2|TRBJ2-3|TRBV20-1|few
CSARDHQRGVDTQYF
TGCAGTGCTAGAGATCACCAGCGGGGGGTAGATACGCAGTATTTT
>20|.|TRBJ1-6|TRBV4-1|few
CASSQDGASISPTYNSPLHF
TGCGCCAGCAGCCAAGATGGGGCCAGCATCTCTCCTACTTATAATTCACCCCTCCACTTT
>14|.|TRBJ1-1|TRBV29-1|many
CSALRHVGHTEAFF
TGCAGCGCTCTAAGACACGTCGGACACACTGAAGCTTTCTTT
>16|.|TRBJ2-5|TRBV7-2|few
CASSLKRGLLQETQYF
TGTGCCAGCAGCTTGAAACGGGGGTTATTACAAGAGACCCAGTACTTC
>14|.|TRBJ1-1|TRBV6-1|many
CASSEILWDTEAFF
TGTGCCAGCAGTGAAATATTGTGGGACACTGAAGCTTTCTTT
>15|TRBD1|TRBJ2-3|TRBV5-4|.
CASSAGTGLTDTQYF
TGTGCCAGCAGCGCCGGGACAGGGCTCACAGATACGCAGTATTTT
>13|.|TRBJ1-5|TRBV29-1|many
CSVSERSNQPQHF
TGCAGCGTTTCGGAGCGTAGCAATCAGCCCCAGCATTTT
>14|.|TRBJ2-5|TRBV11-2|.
CASSPTGARETQYF
TGTGCCAGCAGCCCGACCGGGGCAAGGGAGACCCAGTACTTC
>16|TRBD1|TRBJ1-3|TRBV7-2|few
CASSGDSFYSGNTIYF
TGTGCCAGCAGCGGGGACAGTTTTTACTCTGGAAACACCATATATTTT
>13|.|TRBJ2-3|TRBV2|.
CASSVRQTDTQYF
TGTGCCAGCAGTGTGAGACAGACAGATACGCAGTATTTT
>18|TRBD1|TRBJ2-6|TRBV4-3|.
CASSHSTGGVTGANVLTF
TGCGCCAGCAGCCATTCGACAGGGGGAGTAACTGGGGCCAACGTCCTGACTTTC
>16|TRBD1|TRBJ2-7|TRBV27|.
CASRRQGFPRTYEQYF
TGTGCCAGCAGGAGACAGGGGTTTCCACGAACCTACGAGCAGTACTTC
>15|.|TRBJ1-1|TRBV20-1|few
CSARVTEKAPEGGFF
TGCAGTGCTAGAGTCACAGAGAAGGCCCCGGAAGGGGGTTTCTTT
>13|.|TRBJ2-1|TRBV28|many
CASTSSGNNEQFF
TGTGCCAGCACATCCTCGGGCAACAATGAGCAGTTCTTC
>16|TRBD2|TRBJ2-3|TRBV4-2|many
CASSRDLAGGTDTQYF
TGTGCCAGCAGCCGTGATCTAGCGGGGGGAACAGATACGCAGTATTTT
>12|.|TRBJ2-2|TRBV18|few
CASPDITGELFF
TGTGCCAGCCCGGACATCACCGGGGAGCTGTTTTTT